This T cell receptor (beta chain) was recorded in a study of post-analysis software for immune sequencing data. Study-level findings and limits: Five TRBV segments were significantly more frequent in patients than in controls. TRBV5-6, TRBV5-1 and TRBV20-1 were among these segments.

This CDR3 has 15 amino acids. Germline assignment: CDR1 DFQATT and CDR2 SNEGSKA (reference sequence). Unique molecular identifiers were built into the TCR beta cDNA libraries. Using its own MiXCR run on the PCR reads, TCRdb lists one record per CDR3 protein. The sample holds almost 700,000 distinct CDR3 sequences, 59% seen once. Concerning this clonotype itself: The target antigen is unknown.

The sample taken for sequencing was blood. The clonotype comes from a girl aged 2-10 years with multiple sclerosis. The chain employs TRBV20-1 and TRBJ2-7; 9 positions match TRBD2. The DNA end is a closer match to TRBJ2-5, so the J assignment may be wrong. The CDR3 DNA sequence: TGCAGTGCTGCCCGGGTTGCGGGGGGGCGGGAGACCCAGTACTTC. This sequence encodes CSAARVAGGRETQYF.